A selection of T cell receptor beta chains follows, all from one sample in a study of fetal regulatory T cell absence and autoimmunity. Generated by immunoSEQ multiplex PCR, the TCRdb table keeps only in-frame clones and is missing some. The sample has 95,000 or so clones, 72% seen once. The sequenced sample was pancreas tissue. The receptors were gathered from a male donor with IPEX syndrome. CDR3s include the opening cysteine and the closing phenylalanine or tryptophan. The D gene is left open where the match is weak. Size tells how often a clone was seen (once, few, many) or the class of an expanded clone, and some rows leave it out.

size: .
J: TRBJ2-1
V: TRBV5-1
D: .
CDR3: CASARTLSYNEQFF
DNA: TGCGCCAGCGCCCGGACTCTCTCCTACAATGAGCAGTTCTTC

size: .
J: TRBJ2-1
V: TRBV5-5
D: .
CDR3: CASSLTISYNEQFF
DNA: TGTGCCAGCAGCTTGACTATATCCTACAATGAGCAGTTCTTC

size: once
J: TRBJ2-1
V: TRBV5-6
D: .
CDR3: CASSLAKLQFF
DNA: TGTGCCAGCAGCCTAGCGAAACTCCAGTTCTTC

size: .
J: TRBJ1-2
V: TRBV5-4
D: .
CDR3: CASRPKELDGYTF
DNA: TGTGCCAGCAGGCCGAAGGAGCTCGATGGCTACACCTTC

size: once
J: TRBJ2-1
V: TRBV13
D: .
CDR3: CASSFGGLAGNEQFF
DNA: TGTGCCAGCAGCTTCGGGGGGCTAGCAGGGAATGAGCAGTTCTTC

size: .
J: TRBJ1-1
V: TRBV23-1
D: .
CDR3: CASRPMGRNTEAFF
DNA: TGCGCCAGCAGACCTATGGGACGTAACACTGAAGCTTTCTTT

size: .
J: TRBJ2-7
V: TRBV21-1
D: .
CDR3: CADRGHEQYF
DNA: TGTGCTGATAGGGGCCACGAGCAGTACTTC

size: .
J: TRBJ2-7
V: TRBV4-2
D: .
CDR3: CASSQDRVALSYEQYF
DNA: TGTGCCAGCAGCCAAGACCGAGTAGCCCTCTCCTACGAGCAGTACTTC

size: few
J: TRBJ1-6
V: TRBV27
D: .
CDR3: CASSLSLHSPLHF
DNA: TGTGCCAGCAGTTTATCGCTCCACTCACCCCTCCACTTT

size: .
J: TRBJ1-5
V: TRBV19
D: .
CDR3: CASSIWGIGGNQPQHF
DNA: TGTGCCAGTAGTATCTGGGGGATAGGAGGCAATCAGCCCCAGCATTTT

size: .
J: TRBJ1-2
V: TRBV30
D: TRBD1
CDR3: CAWSSTRTGADGYTF
DNA: TGTGCCTGGAGTTCGACTCGGACAGGGGCAGATGGCTACACCTTC

size: .
J: TRBJ1-4
V: TRBV27
D: TRBD1
CDR3: CASRSPGTGFEKLFF
DNA: TGTGCCAGCAGGAGCCCCGGGACAGGGTTTGAAAAACTGTTTTTT

size: .
J: TRBJ1-2
V: TRBV7-9
D: TRBD1
CDR3: CASSLGTGRTYGYTF
DNA: TGTGCCAGCAGCTTAGGGACAGGGAGGACCTACGGCTACACCTTC